This T cell receptor beta chain appears in the sequencing data of a study of CD8 T cells in ankylosing spondylitis. Study observations and caveats: Roughly eight highly homologous variants made up a TCR beta motif that seemed to typify ankylosing spondylitis blood. Clones linked to the disease showed a CD8+ phenotype. They occurred at relatively low frequencies in peripheral blood. Disease-linked clones were reportedly significantly enriched in matched ankylosing spondylitis synovial fluid.

The V end was cut by 1 base, the J end by 0 bases, with 7 bases between. The germline CDR1 and CDR2 sequences are LGHDT and YNNKEL (reference sequence). The CDR3 is made up of 15 amino acids. This clonotype was detected a few times. Its specificity is unknown. Generation of TCR beta libraries employed quantitative 5'-RACE incorporating molecular barcodes. Each CDR3 protein is one row after TCRdb ran MiXCR on the 5' RACE reads. This sample has approximately 550,000 distinct CDR3 sequences, with about 12% found just once. This TCR derives from a male donor with ankylosing spondylitis. The sequenced material came from blood, either unsorted or a sorted T cell fraction (not recorded which). This rearrangement joins TRBV3-1 to TRBJ2-1; D ambiguous. CDR3 sequence (DNA): TGTGCCAGCAGCCAAGCAGGTGACTCCTACAATGAGCAGTTCTTC. Translated: CASSQAGDSYNEQFF.